This T cell receptor (beta chain) was documented in a study of cytomegalovirus exposure and HLA in healthy donors. General observations from the study: Among the sequence variants, a highly shared cluster was likely an artifact of sequencing. Cytomegalovirus status was reportedly diagnosed by the classifier with high sensitivity and specificity.

PCR used 60 Vbeta primers and 13 Jbeta primers. The repertoire was sequenced with immunoSEQ multiplex PCR; TCRdb's copy has only in-frame clones and lacks some. The sample has about 200,000 clones; approximately 82% are singletons. About this clone: Its antigen is not known.

The germline V gene encodes CDR1 ENHRY and CDR2 SYGVKD. V lost 11 bases, J lost 1 base, and 14 bases lay in between. The CDR3 loop spans 14 amino acids. The V and J genes are TRBV10-3 and TRBJ2-2; a weak D match, TRBD2 (6 bases). Sequenced sample: PBMCs. This receptor was obtained from a man between 18 and 35 years old in good health and CMV-seronegative. The CDR3: CASHGTVNTGELFF. CDR3 DNA: TGTGCCTCCCACGGGACTGTGAACACCGGGGAGCTGTTTTTT.